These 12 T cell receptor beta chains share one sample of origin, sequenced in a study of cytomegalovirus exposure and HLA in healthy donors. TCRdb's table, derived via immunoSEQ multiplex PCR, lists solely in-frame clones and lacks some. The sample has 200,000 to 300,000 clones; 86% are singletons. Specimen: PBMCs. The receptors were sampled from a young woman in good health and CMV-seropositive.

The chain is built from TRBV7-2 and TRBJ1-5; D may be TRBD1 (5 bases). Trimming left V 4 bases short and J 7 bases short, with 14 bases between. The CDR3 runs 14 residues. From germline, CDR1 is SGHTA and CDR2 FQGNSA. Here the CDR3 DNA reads TGTGCCAGCAGCTCTCAGGGATCGGCCCAGCCCCAGCATTTT. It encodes CASSSQGSAQPQHF.

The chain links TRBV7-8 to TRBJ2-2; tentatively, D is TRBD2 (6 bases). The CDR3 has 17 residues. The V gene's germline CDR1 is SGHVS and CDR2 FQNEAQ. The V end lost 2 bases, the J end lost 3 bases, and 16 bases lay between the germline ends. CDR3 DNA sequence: TGTGCCAGCAGCTTAAGTGGAGGAGGGACTTACACCGGGGAGCTGTTTTTT. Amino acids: CASSLSGGGTYTGELFF.

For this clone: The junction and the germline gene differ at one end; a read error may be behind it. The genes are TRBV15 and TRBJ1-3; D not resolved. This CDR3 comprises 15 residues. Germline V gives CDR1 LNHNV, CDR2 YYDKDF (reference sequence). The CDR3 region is CATSGETDLANTIYF. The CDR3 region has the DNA TGTGCCACCAGCGGAGAAACAGATCTTGCAAACACCATATATTTT.

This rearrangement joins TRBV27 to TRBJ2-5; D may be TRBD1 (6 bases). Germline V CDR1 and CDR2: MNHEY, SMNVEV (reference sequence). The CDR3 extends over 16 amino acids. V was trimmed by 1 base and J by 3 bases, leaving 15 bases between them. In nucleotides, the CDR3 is TGTGCCAGCAGTTTATTAAGGGGGATAGGGAAAGAGACCCAGTACTTC. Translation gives CASSLLRGIGKETQYF.

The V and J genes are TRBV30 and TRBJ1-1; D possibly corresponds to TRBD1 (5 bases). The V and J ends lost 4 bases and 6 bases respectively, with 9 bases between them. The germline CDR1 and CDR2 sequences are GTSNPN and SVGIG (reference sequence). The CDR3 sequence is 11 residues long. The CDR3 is CAWMGGSEAFF. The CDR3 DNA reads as TGTGCCTGGATGGGGGGATCTGAAGCTTTCTTT.

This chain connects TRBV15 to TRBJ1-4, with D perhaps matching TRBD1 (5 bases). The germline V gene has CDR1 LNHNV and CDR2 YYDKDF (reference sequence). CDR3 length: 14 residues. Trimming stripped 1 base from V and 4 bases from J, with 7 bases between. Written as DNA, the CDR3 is TGTGCCACCAGCAGAGGGGGGGATAATGAAAAACTGTTTTTT. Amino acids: CATSRGGDNEKLFF. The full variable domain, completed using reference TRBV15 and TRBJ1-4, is DAMVIQNPRYQVTQFGKPVTLSCSQTLNHNVMYWYQQKSSQAPKLLFHYYDKDFNNEADTPDNFQSRRPNTSFCFLDIRSPGLGDTAMYLCATSRGGDNEKLFFGSGTQLSVL.

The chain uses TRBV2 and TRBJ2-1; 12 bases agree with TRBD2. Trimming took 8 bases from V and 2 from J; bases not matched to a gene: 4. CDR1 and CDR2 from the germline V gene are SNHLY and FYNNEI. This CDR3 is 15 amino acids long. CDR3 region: CASPGLAGTYNEQFF. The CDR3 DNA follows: TGTGCCAGCCCTGGACTAGCGGGAACCTACAATGAGCAGTTCTTC.

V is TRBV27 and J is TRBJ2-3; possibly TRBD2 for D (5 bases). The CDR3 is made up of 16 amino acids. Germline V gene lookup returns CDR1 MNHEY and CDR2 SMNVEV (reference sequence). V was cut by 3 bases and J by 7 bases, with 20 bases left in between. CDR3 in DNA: TGTGCCAGCAGTTTGCTTGGGGAAAGTTCCGGGAATACGCAGTATTTT. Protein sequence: CASSLLGESSGNTQYF.

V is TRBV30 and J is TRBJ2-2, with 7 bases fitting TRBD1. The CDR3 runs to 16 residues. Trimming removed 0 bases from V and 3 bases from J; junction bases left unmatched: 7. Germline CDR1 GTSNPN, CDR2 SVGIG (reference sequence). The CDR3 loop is CAWSVQWGQHTGELFF. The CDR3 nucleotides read TGTGCCTGGAGTGTACAATGGGGACAGCACACCGGGGAGCTGTTTTTT.

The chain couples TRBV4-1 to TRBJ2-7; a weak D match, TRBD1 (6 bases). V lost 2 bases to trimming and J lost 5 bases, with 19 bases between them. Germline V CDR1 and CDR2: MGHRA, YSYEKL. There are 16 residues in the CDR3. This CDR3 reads CASSQRNREVLDEQYF. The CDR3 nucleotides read TGCGCCAGCAGCCAACGGAACAGGGAAGTTTTGGACGAGCAGTACTTC.

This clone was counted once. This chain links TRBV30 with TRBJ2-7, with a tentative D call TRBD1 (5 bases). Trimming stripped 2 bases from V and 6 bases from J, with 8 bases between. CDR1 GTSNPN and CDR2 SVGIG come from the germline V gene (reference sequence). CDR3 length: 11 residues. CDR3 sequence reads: CAWSPQGEQYF. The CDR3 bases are TGTGCCTGGAGTCCCCAGGGCGAGCAGTACTTC.

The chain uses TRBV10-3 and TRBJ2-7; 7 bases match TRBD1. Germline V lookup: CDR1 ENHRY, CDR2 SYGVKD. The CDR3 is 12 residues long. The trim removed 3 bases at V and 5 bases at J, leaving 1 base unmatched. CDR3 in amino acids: CAISDDRDEQYF. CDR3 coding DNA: TGTGCCATCAGTGATGACAGGGACGAGCAGTACTTC.